This T cell receptor beta chain was captured in a study of shared clonotypes between healthy human individuals. Background on the study: In total, the donors were a couple of women and a few men aged 18 to 49.

The investigators split CD4+ cells into a CD45RA+ naive subset and a CD45RA-negative memory subset. J was trimmed by 4 bases and V by 0 bases; bases with no gene match: 6. The CDR3 loop spans 15 amino acids. Looked up from germline, CDR1 is KGHSH and CDR2 is LQKENI. Of note for this clone: This same CDR3 is encoded by further DNA sequences in the sample.

Here immunoSEQ multiplex PCR was the method, and the copy in TCRdb shows in-frame clones only, minus some. The repertoire includes roughly 1 million clones, approximately 80% of them detected once, and roughly 0.56% sits in the top ten. Sequencing was done on a sample of memory CD4+ T cells from PBMCs. Stated subset: CD45RA-negative fraction. J is TRBJ2-7 and V is TRBV18; 7 bases match TRBD1. The source is a man younger than 30 in good health. Some clones in this sample may be carry-over from other donors' samples. The CDR3 here is CASSPPVGGDYEQYF. The DNA for the CDR3 is TGTGCCAGCTCACCACCAGTAGGGGGCGATTACGAGCAGTACTTC.